These 15 T cell receptor beta chains were all obtained from the same sample, sequenced in a study of T-cell reconstitution after alpha-beta-depleted transplantation in children. Unique molecular identifiers were incorporated into the prepared TCRbeta library. TCRdb re-called the PCR reads through MiXCR, storing one row per CDR3 protein. Found here are about 200,000 distinct CDR3 sequences, 8.4% of them singletons; the top ten hold approximately 34%. The sequenced sample was PBMCs, mostly from graft donor cells, obtained 360 days after TCRalphabeta/CD19-depleted stem cell transplant. These receptors were collected from a male patient between 2 and 10 years old who had a stem cell transplant for acute myeloid leukemia, so the T cells may come from the graft donor.

This clonotype was seen at least ten times. The chain carries TRBV11-1 and TRBJ2-2; D uncertain. The CDR3 is made up of 15 amino acids. Germline V lookup: CDR1 SGHAT, CDR2 FQDESV (reference sequence). V lost 0 bases and J 0 bases, leaving 5 bases between the germline ends. CDR3 sequence reads: CASSLAPTNTGELFF. The CDR3 DNA reads TGTGCCAGCAGCTTAGCGCCTACGAACACCGGGGAGCTGTTTTTT.

This clonotype was counted at least ten times. The genes are TRBV12-3 or TRBV12-4 and TRBJ2-1, with no clear D. The V end lost 3 bases, the J end lost 7 bases, and 10 bases lay between the germline ends. The CDR3 has 13 residues. The CDR3 nucleotides are TGTGCCAGCAGTTTGGGCCACGAAAATGAGCAGTTCTTC. This gives the protein CASSLGHENEQFF.

The V gene is TRBV7-6, the J gene TRBJ2-1, with D unresolved. Trimming removed 5 bases from V and 2 bases from J, with 13 bases in between. This CDR3 is built from 15 residues. Germline V gene sequence: CDR1 SGHVS, CDR2 FNYEAQ. The CDR3, as DNA: TGTGCCAGCAGCCACGCCGGGCAGACCTACAATGAGCAGTTCTTC. This codes for CASSHAGQTYNEQFF.

Many counts were recorded for this clonotype. The chain joins TRBV5-1 to TRBJ1-2; tentatively, D is TRBD1 (6 bases). The germline gives CDR1 SGHRS, CDR2 YFSETQ. V dropped 1 base and J dropped 1 base, with 14 bases sitting between them. The CDR3 length is 16 residues. The CDR3 sequence: CASSLWGGQYNYGYTF. The CDR3 DNA reads TGCGCCAGCAGCTTGTGGGGCGGACAGTATAACTATGGCTACACCTTC.

The chain uses TRBV4-2 and TRBJ2-5, with no clear D. There are 16 residues in the CDR3. Germline V gene data show CDR1 as LGHNA and CDR2 as YNFKEQ. V lost 0 bases and J lost 1, with 12 bases in between. Written as DNA, the CDR3 is TGTGCCAGCAGCCAAGACGGTCCGAGGTGCCAAGAGACCCAGTACTTC. Translation: CASSQDGPRCQETQYF.

This clonotype was detected a few times. Here the CDR3 DNA reads TGTGCCAGCAGTTTGGGCAGTCCGAGAAATTCACCCCTCCACTTT. Translating gives CASSLGSPRNSPLHF. This sequence joins TRBV12-3 or TRBV12-4 and TRBJ1-6; D remains ambiguous. CDR3 length equals 15 residues. V was cut by 3 bases and J by 7 bases, with 13 bases left in between.

This clonotype was detected ten times or more. The rearrangement links TRBV12-3 or TRBV12-4 to TRBJ2-2; D is undetermined. There are 11 residues in the CDR3. V lost 4 bases and J lost 6, with 3 bases in between. CDR3 nucleotides: TGTGCCAGCAGTTATCCCGGGGAGCTGTTTTTT. Protein sequence: CASSYPGELFF.

The chain joins TRBV5-1 to TRBJ2-7; no clear D gene. This CDR3 spans 10 amino acids. CDR1 SGHRS and CDR2 YFSETQ come from the germline V gene. Trimming took off 2 bases at V and 3 bases at J, with 0 bases between the two ends. CDR3 amino acids: CASSFYEQYV. The CDR3 region has the DNA TGCGCCAGCAGCTTCTACGAGCAGTACGTC.

The J gene is TRBJ2-5, the V gene TRBV10-1; possible D gene TRBD1, 6 bases. Germline values: CDR1 WNHNN, CDR2 SYGVQD (reference sequence). V lost 8 bases and J 3 bases, leaving 13 bases between the germline ends. This CDR3 contains 13 residues. The CDR3 sequence: CASPGTLKETQYF. In nucleotides, the CDR3 is TGCGCCAGCCCTGGGACACTGAAAGAGACCCAGTACTTC.

In nucleotides, the CDR3 is TGTGCCAGCAGACCGACCTTAAGGGGGGGAGGCACAGATACGCAGTATTTT. Its translation is CASRPTLRGGGTDTQYF. The V gene is TRBV28, the J gene TRBJ2-3; possible D gene TRBD2, 7 bases. There are 17 residues in the CDR3. Per germline, CDR1 MDHEN and CDR2 SYDVKM. Trimming stripped 6 bases from V and 1 base from J, with 20 bases between.

The sample holds a few counts of this clonotype. The rearrangement links TRBV30 to TRBJ2-3, with 13 bases fitting TRBD2. This CDR3 spans 17 amino acids. Germline V gives CDR1 GTSNPN, CDR2 SVGIG (reference sequence). Trimming at V came to 3 bases and at J to 6 bases, leaving 12 bases not matched to a gene. CDR3 coding DNA: TGTGCCTGGAGCCACGCCCGGACTAGCGGGAGTGGGGATACGCAGTATTTT. This encodes CAWSHARTSGSGDTQYF.

This clonotype showed up many times. The V call is TRBV5-6, the J call TRBJ2-7; no definite D call. This CDR3 comprises 16 residues. Trimming cost V 5 bases and J 0 bases, with 18 bases left between them. The germline gives CDR1 SGHDT, CDR2 YYEEEE. The CDR3 DNA reads TGTGCCAGCAGGCTTTATGAGGCCAGGAGCTCCTACGAGCAGTACGTC. This gives the protein CASRLYEARSSYEQYV.

The chain links TRBV15 to TRBJ2-5, with D perhaps TRBD2 (6 bases). Germline V lookup: CDR1 LNHNV, CDR2 YYDKDF (reference sequence). V was shortened by 5 bases and J by 3 bases, with 13 bases between the two germline ends. The CDR3 spans 14 residues. The DNA of the CDR3 is TGTGCCACCAGCCGTCTTACGGGGGAAGAGACCCAGTACTTC. It yields the protein CATSRLTGEETQYF.

Here the CDR3 DNA reads TGTGCCAGCAGGACAGGGGGAAATTCACCCCTCCACTTT. This codes for CASRTGGNSPLHF. This chain joins TRBV12-3 or TRBV12-4 and TRBJ1-6, with 9 positions matching TRBD1. The V segment lost 6 bases and the J segment 7 bases; nucleotides outside the gene matches: 1. This CDR3 is 13 amino acids long.

This clonotype was detected only a few times. V and J are TRBV20-1 and TRBJ2-3; 12 bases are a match to TRBD2. Germline CDR1 reads DFQATT; CDR2 reads SNEGSKA (reference sequence). V shed 6 bases and J 6 bases; nucleotides not matched to a gene: 13. This CDR3 has 16 residues. The CDR3 reads CSATHLTSGGGDTQYF. The CDR3 DNA reads as TGCAGTGCCACCCACTTGACTAGCGGGGGAGGGGATACGCAGTATTTT.